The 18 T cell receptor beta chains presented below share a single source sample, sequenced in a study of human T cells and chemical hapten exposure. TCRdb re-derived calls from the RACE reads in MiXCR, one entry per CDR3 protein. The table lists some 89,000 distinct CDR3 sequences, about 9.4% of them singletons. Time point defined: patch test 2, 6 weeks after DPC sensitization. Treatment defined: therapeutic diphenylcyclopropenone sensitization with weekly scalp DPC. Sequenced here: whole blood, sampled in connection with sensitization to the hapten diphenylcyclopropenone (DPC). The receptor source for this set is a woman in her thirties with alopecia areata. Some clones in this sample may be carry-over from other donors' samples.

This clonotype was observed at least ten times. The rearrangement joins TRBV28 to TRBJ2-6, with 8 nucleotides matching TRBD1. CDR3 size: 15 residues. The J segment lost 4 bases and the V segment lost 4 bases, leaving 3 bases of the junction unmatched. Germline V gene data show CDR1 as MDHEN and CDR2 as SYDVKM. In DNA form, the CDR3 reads TGTGCCAGCAGTTCGGGACAGGCCGGGGCCAACGTCCTGACTTTC. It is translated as CASSSGQAGANVLTF.

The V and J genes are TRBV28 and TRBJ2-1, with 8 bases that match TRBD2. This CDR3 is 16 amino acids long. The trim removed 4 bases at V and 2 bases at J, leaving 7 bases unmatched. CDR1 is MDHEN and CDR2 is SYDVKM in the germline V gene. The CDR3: CASSSGVAGTYNEQFF. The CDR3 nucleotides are TGTGCCAGCAGTTCCGGGGTAGCGGGGACCTACAATGAGCAGTTCTTC.

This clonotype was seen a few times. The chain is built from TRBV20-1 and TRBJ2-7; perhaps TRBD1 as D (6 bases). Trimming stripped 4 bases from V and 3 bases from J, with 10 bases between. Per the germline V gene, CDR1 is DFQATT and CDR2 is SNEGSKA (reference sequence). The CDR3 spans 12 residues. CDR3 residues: CSAKDSVYEQYF. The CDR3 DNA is TGCAGTGCTAAGGACAGCGTCTACGAGCAGTACTTC.

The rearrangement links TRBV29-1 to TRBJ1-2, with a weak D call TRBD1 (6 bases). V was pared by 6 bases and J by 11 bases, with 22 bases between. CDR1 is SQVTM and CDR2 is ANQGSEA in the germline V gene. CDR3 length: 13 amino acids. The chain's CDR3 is CSVLIQQGSQYTF. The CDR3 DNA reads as TGCAGCGTGCTCATACAACAGGGAAGTCAGTACACCTTC.

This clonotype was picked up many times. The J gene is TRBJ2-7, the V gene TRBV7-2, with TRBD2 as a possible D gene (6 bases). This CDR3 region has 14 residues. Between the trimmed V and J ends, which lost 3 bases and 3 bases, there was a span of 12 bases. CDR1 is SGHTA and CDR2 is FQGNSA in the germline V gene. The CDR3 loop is CASSFPGGHYEQYF. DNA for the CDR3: TGTGCCAGCAGCTTTCCCGGGGGTCACTACGAGCAGTACTTC. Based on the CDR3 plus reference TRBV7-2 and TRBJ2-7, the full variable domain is GAGVSQSPSNKVTEKGKDVELRCDPISGHTALYWYRQSLGQGLEFLIYFQGNSAPDKSGLPSDRFSAERTGGSVSTLTIQRTQQEDSAVYLCASSFPGGHYEQYFGPGTRLTVT.

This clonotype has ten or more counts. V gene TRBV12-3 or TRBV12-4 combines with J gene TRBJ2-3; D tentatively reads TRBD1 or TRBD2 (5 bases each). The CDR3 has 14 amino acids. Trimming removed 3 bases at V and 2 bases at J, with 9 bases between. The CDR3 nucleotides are TGTGCCAGCAGTTTGGGGGTTACCACAGATACGCAGTATTTT. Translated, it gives CASSLGVTTDTQYF.

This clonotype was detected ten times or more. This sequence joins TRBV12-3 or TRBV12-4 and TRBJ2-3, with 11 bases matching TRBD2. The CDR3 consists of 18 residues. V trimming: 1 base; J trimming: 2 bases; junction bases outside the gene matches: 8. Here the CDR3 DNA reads TGTGCCAGCAGTTTAGTGATAGCGGGGGGGCGCGTCACAGATACGCAGTATTTT. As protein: CASSLVIAGGRVTDTQYF.

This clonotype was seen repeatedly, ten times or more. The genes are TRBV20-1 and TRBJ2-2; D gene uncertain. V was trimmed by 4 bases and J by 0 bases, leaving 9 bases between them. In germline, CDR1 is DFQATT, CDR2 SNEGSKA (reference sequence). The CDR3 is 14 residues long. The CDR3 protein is CSAIIATNTGELFF. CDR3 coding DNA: TGCAGTGCTATAATTGCGACGAACACCGGGGAGCTGTTTTTT.

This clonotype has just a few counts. For the CDR3, the DNA is TGTGCCATCAGTGAGTCAGATACGCAGTATTTT. Encoded protein: CAISESDTQYF. The V and J genes are TRBV10-3 and TRBJ2-3, with no clear D. From germline, CDR1 is ENHRY and CDR2 SYGVKD. The CDR3 spans 11 residues. The V and J ends lost 0 bases and 5 bases respectively, with 0 bases between them.

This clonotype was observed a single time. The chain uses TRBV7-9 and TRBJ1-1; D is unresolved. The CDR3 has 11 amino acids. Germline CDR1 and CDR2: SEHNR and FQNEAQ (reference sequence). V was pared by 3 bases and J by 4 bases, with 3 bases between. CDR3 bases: TGTGCCAGCAGCTTTACCACTGAAGCTTTCTTT. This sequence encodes CASSFTTEAFF.

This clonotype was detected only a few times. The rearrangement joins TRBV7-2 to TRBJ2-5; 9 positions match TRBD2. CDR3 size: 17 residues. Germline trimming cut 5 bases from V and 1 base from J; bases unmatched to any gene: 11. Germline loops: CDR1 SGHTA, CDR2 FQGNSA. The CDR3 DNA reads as TGTGCCAGCAGCCGCGGGCCAGCGGGGGGCTTCCAAGAGACCCAGTACTTC. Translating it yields CASSRGPAGGFQETQYF.

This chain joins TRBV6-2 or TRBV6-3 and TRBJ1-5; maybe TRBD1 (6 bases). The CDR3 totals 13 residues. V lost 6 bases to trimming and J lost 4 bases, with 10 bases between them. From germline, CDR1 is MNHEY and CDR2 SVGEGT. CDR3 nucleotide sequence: TGTGCCAGCAGATCCCAGGGGAATCAGCCCCAGCATTTT. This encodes CASRSQGNQPQHF.

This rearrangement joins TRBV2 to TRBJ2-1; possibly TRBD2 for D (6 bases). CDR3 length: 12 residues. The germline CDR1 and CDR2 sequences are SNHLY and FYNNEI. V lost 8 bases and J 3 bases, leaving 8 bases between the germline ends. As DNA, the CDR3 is TGTGCCAGCGGGGGGAACTACAATGAGCAGTTCTTC. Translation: CASGGNYNEQFF.

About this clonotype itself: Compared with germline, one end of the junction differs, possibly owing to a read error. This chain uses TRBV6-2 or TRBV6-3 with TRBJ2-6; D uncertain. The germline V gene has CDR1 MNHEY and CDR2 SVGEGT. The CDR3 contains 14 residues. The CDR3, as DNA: TGTGCCAGCAGCTCAGGTTCTGAGGCCAACGTCCTGACTTTC. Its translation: CASSSGSEANVLTF.

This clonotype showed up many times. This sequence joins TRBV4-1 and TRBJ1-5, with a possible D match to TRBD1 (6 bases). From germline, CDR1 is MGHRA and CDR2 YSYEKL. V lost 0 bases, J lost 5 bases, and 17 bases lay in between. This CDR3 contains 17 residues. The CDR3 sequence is CASSQDSPPGQHQPQHF. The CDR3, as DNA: TGCGCCAGCAGCCAAGATTCCCCACCGGGACAACATCAGCCCCAGCATTTT.

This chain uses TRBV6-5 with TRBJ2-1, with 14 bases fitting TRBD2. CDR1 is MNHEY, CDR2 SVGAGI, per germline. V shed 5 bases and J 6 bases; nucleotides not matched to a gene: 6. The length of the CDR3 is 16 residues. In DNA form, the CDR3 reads TGTGCCAGCAGTAGCCCCGGACTAGCGGGGGGCAATGAGCAGTTCTTC. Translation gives CASSSPGLAGGNEQFF.

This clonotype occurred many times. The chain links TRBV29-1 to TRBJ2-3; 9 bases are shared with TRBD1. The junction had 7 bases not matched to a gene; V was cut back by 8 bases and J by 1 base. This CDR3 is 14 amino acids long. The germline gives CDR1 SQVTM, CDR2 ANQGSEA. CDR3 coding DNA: TGCAGCACGAAGACAGGGGGTGGCACAGATACGCAGTATTTT. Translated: CSTKTGGGTDTQYF.

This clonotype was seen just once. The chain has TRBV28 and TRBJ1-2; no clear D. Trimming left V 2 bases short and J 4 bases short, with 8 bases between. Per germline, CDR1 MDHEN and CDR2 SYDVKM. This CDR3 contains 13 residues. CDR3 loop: CASSLASTYGYTF. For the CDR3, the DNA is TGTGCCAGCAGTTTAGCGAGTACCTATGGCTACACCTTC.